The clone carrying this T cell receptor (beta chain) was counted only a few times. Its antigen is as yet unknown. The time point here: pre-sensitization, week 0. Treatment of the sample: therapeutic diphenylcyclopropenone sensitization with weekly scalp DPC. This sample is drawn from a study of human T cells and chemical hapten exposure. Study-wide points: The count of PT1 expanded TCRs correlated positively with patch test score. Controls formed significantly fewer large CDR3 similarity clusters than expanded TCRs did.

This CDR3 is 14 amino acids long. Germline assignment: CDR1 DFQATT and CDR2 SNEGSKA (reference sequence). V lost 0 bases, J lost 2 bases, and 11 bases lay in between. Each CDR3 protein gets one entry after TCRdb re-called the RACE reads with MiXCR. The sample has 240,000 or so distinct CDR3 sequences, 8.6% seen once. The genes are TRBV20-1 and TRBJ2-7; D call uncertain. The source of this sequence is a middle-aged woman with alopecia areata. Some clones in this sample may be carry-over from other donors' samples. This specimen was whole blood, taken in connection with sensitization to the hapten diphenylcyclopropenone (DPC). The CDR3 DNA reads TGCAGTGCTAGAGATCTACGAGGTACCTACGAGCAGTACTTC. This gives the protein CSARDLRGTYEQYF.